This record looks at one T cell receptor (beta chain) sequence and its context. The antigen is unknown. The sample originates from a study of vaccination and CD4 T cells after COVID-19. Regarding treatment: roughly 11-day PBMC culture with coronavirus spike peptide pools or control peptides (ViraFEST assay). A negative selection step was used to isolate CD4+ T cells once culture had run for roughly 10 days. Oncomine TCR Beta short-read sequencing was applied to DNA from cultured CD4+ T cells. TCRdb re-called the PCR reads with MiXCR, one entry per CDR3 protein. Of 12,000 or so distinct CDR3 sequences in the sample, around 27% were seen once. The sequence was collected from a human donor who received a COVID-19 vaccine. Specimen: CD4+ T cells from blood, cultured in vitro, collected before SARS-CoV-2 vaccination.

CDR3 region: CASSQVDRVNEQYF. The DNA for the CDR3 is TGTGCCAGCAGCCAAGTCGACAGGGTAAACGAGCAGTACTTC. V usage is TRBV4-2 and J usage is TRBJ2-7, with 7 positions matching TRBD1. V was pared by 1 base and J by 5 bases, with 5 bases of the junction left unmatched. This CDR3 has 14 amino acids. In germline, CDR1 is LGHNA, CDR2 YNFKEQ.